Shown below are 5 T cell receptor beta chains from a single sample sequenced in a study of lymphopenia after photon versus proton radiotherapy. TCRdb's table, derived via immunoSEQ multiplex PCR, lists solely in-frame clones and lacks some. The profile shows approximately 65,000 clones, just over 90% of them singletons. The sequencing here drew on peripheral blood, taken from a patient treated with photon-based radiotherapy. The source of these receptors is a woman between 65 and 79 years old with pancreatic cancer.

This sequence joins TRBV9 and TRBJ2-7; D is possibly TRBD2 (6 bases). The V gene's germline CDR1 is SGDLS and CDR2 YYNGEE. V was trimmed by 3 bases and J by 6 bases, leaving 10 bases between them. The CDR3 has 12 residues. The CDR3 DNA is TGTGCCAGCAGCGCACAGGAGGGCGAGCAGTACTTC. Protein: CASSAQEGEQYF. Using reference TRBV9 and TRBJ2-7 for the parts outside the CDR3, the full variable domain is DSGVTQTPKHLITATGQRVTLRCSPRSGDLSVYWYQQSLDQGLQFLIQYYNGEERAKGNILERFSAQQFPDLHSELNLSSLELGDSALYFCASSAQEGEQYFGPGTRLTVT.

This clone appeared a single time. The chain combines TRBV5-4 with TRBJ2-7, with D possibly TRBD2 on 5 matching bases. Per germline, CDR1 SGHNT and CDR2 YYREEE (reference sequence). This CDR3 has 14 amino acids. V lost 4 bases and J lost 4, with 15 bases in between. CDR3 nucleotide sequence: TGTGCCAGCAGCCCCCATGCGGAGGCTTACGAGCAGTACTTC. Translating it yields CASSPHAEAYEQYF.

J is TRBJ2-7 and V is TRBV10-1; the D is unclear. The V gene lost 4 bases and the J gene lost 3 bases, with 22 bases spanning the gap. Germline-derived CDR1 and CDR2 are WNHNN and SYGVQD (reference sequence). The CDR3 spans 17 residues. The CDR3 sequence is CASSAVVRQGKVYEQYF. The CDR3 DNA follows: TGCGCCAGCAGTGCAGTCGTGAGACAAGGAAAGGTCTACGAGCAGTACTTC.

The chain carries TRBV19 and TRBJ1-2; D is ambiguous. V dropped 2 bases and J dropped 5 bases, with 12 bases sitting between them. The germline V gene has CDR1 LNHDA and CDR2 SQIVND (reference sequence). The CDR3 is 14 residues long. The CDR3 loop reads CASSISSPGYGYTF. The CDR3 nucleotides are TGTGCCAGTAGTATATCGTCTCCGGGGTATGGCTACACCTTC. Filled out from reference TRBV19 and TRBJ1-2, the complete variable domain reads DGGITQSPKYLFRKEGQNVTLSCEQNLNHDAMYWYRQDPGQGLRLIYYSQIVNDFQKGDIAEGYSVSREKKESFPLTVTSAQKNPTAFYLCASSISSPGYGYTFGSGTRLTVV.

The V and J genes are TRBV29-1 and TRBJ2-1; 7 positions agree with TRBD2. Germline V gene lookup returns CDR1 SQVTM and CDR2 ANQGSEA. V was pared by 6 bases and J by 4 bases, with 9 bases of the junction left unmatched. This CDR3 contains 14 residues. The CDR3 sequence is CSVHGRAGYNEQFF. CDR3 coding DNA: TGCAGCGTCCATGGGAGGGCCGGATACAATGAGCAGTTCTTC.